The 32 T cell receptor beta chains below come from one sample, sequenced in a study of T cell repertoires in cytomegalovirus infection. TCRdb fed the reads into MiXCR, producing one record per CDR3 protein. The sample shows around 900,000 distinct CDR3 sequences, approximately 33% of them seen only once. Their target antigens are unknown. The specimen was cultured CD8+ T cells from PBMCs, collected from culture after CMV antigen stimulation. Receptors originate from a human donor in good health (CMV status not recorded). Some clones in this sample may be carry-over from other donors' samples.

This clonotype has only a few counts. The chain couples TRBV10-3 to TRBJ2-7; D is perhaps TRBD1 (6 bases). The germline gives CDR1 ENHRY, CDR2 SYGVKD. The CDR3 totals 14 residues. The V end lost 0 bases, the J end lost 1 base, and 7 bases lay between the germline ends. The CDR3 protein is CAISESGGSYEQYF. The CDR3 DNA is TGTGCCATCAGTGAGTCAGGGGGATCCTACGAGCAGTACTTC.

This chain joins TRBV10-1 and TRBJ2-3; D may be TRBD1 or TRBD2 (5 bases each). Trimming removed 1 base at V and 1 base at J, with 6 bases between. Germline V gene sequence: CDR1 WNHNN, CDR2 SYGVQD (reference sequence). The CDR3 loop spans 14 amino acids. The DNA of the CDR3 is TGCGCCAGCAGTGAGTGGGACCGCACAGATACGCAGTATTTT. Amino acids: CASSEWDRTDTQYF.

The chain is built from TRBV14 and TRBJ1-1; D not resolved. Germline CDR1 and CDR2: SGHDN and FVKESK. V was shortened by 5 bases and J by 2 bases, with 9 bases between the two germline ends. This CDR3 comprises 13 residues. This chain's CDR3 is CASSYRKNTEAFF. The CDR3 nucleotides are TGTGCCAGCAGCTACAGAAAAAACACTGAAGCTTTCTTT.

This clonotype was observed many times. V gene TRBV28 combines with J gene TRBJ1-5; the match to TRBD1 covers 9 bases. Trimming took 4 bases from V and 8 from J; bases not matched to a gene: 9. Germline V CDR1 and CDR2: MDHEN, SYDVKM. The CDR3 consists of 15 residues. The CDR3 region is CASSSPGQGLKPQHF. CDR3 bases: TGTGCCAGCAGTTCGCCAGGACAGGGGTTAAAGCCCCAGCATTTT.

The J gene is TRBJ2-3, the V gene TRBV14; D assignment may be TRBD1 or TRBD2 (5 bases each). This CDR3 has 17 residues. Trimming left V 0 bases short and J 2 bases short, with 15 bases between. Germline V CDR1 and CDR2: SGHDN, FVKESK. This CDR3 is CASSQDTGTSFTDTQYF. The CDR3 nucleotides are TGTGCCAGCAGCCAAGATACCGGGACCAGTTTCACAGATACGCAGTATTTT.

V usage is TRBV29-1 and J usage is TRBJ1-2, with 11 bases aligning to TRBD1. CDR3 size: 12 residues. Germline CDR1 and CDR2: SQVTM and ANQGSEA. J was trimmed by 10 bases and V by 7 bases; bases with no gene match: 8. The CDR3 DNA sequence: TGCAGCGCTGGGACAGGGGGTCTCGTCTACACCTTC. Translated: CSAGTGGLVYTF.

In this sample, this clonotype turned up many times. As DNA, the CDR3 is TGCGCCAGCAGCCAGAGCACAGATACGCAGTATTTT. Its protein product is CASSQSTDTQYF. The V call is TRBV4-1, the J call TRBJ2-3; D gene unclear. Germline lookup yields CDR1 MGHRA and CDR2 YSYEKL. Trimming removed 3 bases from V and 0 bases from J, with 1 base in between. This CDR3 has 12 residues.

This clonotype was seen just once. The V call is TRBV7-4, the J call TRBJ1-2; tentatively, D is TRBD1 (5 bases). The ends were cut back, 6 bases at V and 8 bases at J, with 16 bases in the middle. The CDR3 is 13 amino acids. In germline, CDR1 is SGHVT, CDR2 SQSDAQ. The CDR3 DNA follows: TGTGCCAGCAGTAACTCCCGGACAAGGGGCTACACCTTC. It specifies CASSNSRTRGYTF.

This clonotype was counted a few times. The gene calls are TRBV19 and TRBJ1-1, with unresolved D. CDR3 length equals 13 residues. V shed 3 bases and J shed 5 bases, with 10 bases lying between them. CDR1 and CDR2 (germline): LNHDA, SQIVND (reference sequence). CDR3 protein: CASSIPTRTEAFF. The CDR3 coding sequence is TGTGCCAGTAGTATCCCTACTCGGACTGAAGCTTTCTTT.

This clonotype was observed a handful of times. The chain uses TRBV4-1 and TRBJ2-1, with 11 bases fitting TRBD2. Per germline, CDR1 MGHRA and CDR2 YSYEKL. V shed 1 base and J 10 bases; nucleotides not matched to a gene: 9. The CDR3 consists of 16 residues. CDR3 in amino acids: CASSQGLLAGGGEQFF. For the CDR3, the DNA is TGCGCCAGCAGCCAAGGTCTCCTAGCGGGGGGTGGGGAGCAGTTCTTC.

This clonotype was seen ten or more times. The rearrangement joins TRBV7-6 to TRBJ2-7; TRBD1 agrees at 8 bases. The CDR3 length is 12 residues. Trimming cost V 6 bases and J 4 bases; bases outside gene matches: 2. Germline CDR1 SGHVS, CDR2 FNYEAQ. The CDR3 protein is CASSGTGYEQYF. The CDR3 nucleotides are TGTGCCAGCAGTGGGACAGGATACGAGCAGTACTTC.

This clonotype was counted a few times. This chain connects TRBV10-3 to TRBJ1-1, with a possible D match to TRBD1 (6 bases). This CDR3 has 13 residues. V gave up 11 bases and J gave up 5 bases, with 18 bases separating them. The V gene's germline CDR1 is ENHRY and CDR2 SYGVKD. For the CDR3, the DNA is TGTGCCCCGGGTTCTCCAGGGGTTACTGAAGCTTTCTTT. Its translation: CAPGSPGVTEAFF.

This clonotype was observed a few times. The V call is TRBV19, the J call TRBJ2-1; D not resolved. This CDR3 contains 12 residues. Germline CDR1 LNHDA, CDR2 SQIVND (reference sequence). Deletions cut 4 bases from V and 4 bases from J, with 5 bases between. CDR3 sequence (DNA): TGTGCCAGTAGTAAGAATTACAATGAGCAGTTCTTC. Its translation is CASSKNYNEQFF. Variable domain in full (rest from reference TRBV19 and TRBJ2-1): DGGITQSPKYLFRKEGQNVTLSCEQNLNHDAMYWYRQDPGQGLRLIYYSQIVNDFQKGDIAEGYSVSREKKESFPLTVTSAQKNPTAFYLCASSKNYNEQFFGPGTRLTVL.

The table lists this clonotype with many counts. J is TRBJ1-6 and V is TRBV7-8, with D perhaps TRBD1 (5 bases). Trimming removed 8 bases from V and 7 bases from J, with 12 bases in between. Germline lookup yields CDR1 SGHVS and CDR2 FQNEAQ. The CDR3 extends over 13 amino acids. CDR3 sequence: CASLPSGNSPLHF. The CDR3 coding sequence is TGTGCCAGCCTCCCGTCAGGGAATTCACCCCTCCACTTT. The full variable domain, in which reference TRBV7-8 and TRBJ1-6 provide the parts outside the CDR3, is GAGVSQSPRYKVAKRGQDVALRCDPISGHVSLFWYQQALGQGPEFLTYFQNEAQLDKSGLPSDRFFAERPEGSVSTLKIQRTQQEDSAVYLCASLPSGNSPLHFGNGTRLTVT.

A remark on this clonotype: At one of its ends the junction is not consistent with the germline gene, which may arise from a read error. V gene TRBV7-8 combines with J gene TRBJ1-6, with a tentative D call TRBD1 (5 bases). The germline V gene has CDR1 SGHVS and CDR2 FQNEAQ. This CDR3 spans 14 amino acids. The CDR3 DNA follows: TGTGTCAGCAGCGGGGCGAGGGCTAATTCACCCCTCCACTTT. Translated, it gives CVSSGARANSPLHF.

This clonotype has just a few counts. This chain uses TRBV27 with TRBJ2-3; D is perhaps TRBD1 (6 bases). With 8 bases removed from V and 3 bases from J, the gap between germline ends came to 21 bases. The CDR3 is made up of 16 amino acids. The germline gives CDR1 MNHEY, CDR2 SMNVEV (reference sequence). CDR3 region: CASAPRTDLKTDTQYF. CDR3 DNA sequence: TGTGCCAGCGCCCCCCGGACAGACCTTAAAACAGATACGCAGTATTTT.

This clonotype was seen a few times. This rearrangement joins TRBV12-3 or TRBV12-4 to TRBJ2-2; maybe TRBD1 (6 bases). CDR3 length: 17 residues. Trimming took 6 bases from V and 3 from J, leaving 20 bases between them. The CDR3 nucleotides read TGTGCCAGCAGCCCGAGCCCGGGACACCAACACACCGGGGAGCTGTTTTTT. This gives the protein CASSPSPGHQHTGELFF.

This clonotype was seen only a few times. CDR3 region: CASSKGRANYGYTF. The DNA of the CDR3 is TGTGCCAGCAGTAAAGGAAGAGCTAACTATGGCTACACCTTC. The chain couples TRBV13 to TRBJ1-2; D is undetermined. Germline CDR1 and CDR2: PRHDT and FYEKMQ (reference sequence). The CDR3 consists of 14 residues. Trimming shortened V by 6 bases and J by 0 bases, and 11 bases separated the two germline ends.

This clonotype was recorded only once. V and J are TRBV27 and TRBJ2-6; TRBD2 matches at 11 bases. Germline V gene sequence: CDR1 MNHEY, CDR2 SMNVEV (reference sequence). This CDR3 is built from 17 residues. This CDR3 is CVTSRGSGGAGANVLTF. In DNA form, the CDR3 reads TGTGTCACCTCCCGGGGTAGCGGGGGGGCTGGGGCCAACGTCCTGACTTTC.

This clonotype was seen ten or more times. The CDR3 DNA is TGTGCCAGCAGCACCTTGGACAGAGCCGGGGAGCTGTTTTTT. Its protein product is CASSTLDRAGELFF. The chain combines TRBV7-2 with TRBJ2-2; possible D gene TRBD1, 6 bases. This CDR3 has 14 amino acids. Between the trimmed V and J ends, which lost 5 bases and 6 bases, there was a span of 13 bases. CDR1 and CDR2 from the germline V gene are SGHTA and FQGNSA.

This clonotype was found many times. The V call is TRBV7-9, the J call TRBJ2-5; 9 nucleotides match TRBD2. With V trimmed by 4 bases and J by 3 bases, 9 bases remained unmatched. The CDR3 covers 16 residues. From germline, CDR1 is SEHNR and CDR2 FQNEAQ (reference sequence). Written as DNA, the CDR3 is TGTGCCAGCAGCTCCCCGCGGCCTAGCGGGGAAGAGACCCAGTACTTC. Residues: CASSSPRPSGEETQYF.

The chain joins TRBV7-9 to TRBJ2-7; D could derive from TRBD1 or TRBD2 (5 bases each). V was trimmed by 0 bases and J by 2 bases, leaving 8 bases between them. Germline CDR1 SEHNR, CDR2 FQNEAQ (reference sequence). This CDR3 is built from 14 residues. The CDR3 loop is CASSLAGDPYEQYV. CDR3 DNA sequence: TGTGCCAGCAGCTTAGCGGGGGACCCCTACGAGCAGTACGTC.

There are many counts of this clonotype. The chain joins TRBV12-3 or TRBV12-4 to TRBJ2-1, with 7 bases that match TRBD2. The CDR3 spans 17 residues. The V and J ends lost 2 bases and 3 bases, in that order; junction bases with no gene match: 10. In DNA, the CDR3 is TGTGCCAGCAGTTTAACCCTGGGGGGGATTGACTACAATGAGCAGTTCTTC. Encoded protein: CASSLTLGGIDYNEQFF.

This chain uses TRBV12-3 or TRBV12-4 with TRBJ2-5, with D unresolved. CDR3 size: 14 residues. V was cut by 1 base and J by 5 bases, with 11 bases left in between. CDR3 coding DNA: TGTGCCAGCAGTTTAGGGGCAGCAAAGGAGACCCAGTACTTC. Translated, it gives CASSLGAAKETQYF.

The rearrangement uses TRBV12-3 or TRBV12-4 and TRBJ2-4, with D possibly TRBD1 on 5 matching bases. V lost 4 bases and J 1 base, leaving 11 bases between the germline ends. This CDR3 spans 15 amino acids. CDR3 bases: TGTGCCAGCAGTTCCAGGGTCTTGGCCAAAAACATTCAGTACTTC. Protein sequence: CASSSRVLAKNIQYF.

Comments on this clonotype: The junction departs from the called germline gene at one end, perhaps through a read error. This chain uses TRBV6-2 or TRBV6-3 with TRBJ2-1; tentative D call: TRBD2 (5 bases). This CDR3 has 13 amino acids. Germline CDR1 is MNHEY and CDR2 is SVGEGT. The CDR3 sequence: CASSYSEVNEQFF. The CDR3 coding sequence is TGTGCCAGCAGCTACTCGGAGGTCAATGAGCAGTTCTTC.

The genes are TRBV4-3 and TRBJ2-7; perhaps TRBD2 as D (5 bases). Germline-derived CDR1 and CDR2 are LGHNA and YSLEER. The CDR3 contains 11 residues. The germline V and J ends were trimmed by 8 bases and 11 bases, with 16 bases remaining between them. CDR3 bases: TGCGCCAGCGGCTTGAGGGAGAGTGAGTACGTC. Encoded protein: CASGLRESEYV.

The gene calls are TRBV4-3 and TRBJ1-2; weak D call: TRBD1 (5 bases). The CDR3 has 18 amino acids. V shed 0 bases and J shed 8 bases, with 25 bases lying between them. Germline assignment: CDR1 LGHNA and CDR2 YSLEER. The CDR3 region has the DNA TGCGCCAGCAGCCAAGACCGGGGGTCTCATTCTCTCTGGGACGGCTACACCTTC. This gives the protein CASSQDRGSHSLWDGYTF.

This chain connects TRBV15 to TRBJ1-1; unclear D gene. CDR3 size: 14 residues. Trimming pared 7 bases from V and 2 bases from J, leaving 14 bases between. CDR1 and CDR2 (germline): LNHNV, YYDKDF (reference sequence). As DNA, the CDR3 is TGTGCCACCAACCGAGACGGGTATAACACTGAAGCTTTCTTT. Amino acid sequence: CATNRDGYNTEAFF.

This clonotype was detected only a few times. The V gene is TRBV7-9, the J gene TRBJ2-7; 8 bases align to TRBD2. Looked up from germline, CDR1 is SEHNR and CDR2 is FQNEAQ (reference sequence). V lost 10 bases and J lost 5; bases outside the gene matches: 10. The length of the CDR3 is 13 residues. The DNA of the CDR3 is TGTGCCACGTTCGCGGGGGGTTCCAACGAGCAGTACGTC. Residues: CATFAGGSNEQYV.

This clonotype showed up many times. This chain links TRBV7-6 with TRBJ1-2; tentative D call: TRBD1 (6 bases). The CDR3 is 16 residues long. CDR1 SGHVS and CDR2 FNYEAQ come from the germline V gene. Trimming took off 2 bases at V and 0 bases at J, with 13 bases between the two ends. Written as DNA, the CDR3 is TGTGCCAGCAGCTTAACGTGGGACACCTCTAACTATGGCTACACCTTC. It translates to CASSLTWDTSNYGYTF.

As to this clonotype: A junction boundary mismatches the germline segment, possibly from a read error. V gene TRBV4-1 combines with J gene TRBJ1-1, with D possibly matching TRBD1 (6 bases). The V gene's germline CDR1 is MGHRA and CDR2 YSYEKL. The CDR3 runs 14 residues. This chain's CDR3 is CASTQQGVGTEAFF. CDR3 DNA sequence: TGCGCCAGCACCCAACAGGGTGTTGGCACTGAAGCTTTCTTT.